Following are 6 T cell receptor beta chains from one sample sequenced in a study of OX40 agonist ivuxolimab in advanced cancers. Measured with immunoSEQ multiplex PCR; TCRdb has only the in-frame clones, and not every one. In the table there are roughly 28,000 clones, 83% of which are singletons. The source material was CD4+ or CD8+ T cells sorted from blood, sampled in a trial of the OX40 agonist ivuxolimab. Every receptor here comes from an adult with an advanced solid tumor such as melanoma, head and neck, liver or kidney cancer.

This chain joins TRBV7-9 and TRBJ1-2, with 9 bases aligning to TRBD1. V was pared by 1 base and J by 0 bases, with 3 bases of the junction left unmatched. This CDR3 comprises 16 residues. Germline V gene sequence: CDR1 SEHNR, CDR2 FQNEAQ (reference sequence). This CDR3 reads CASSLVGTGSNYGYTF. In DNA form, the CDR3 reads TGTGCCAGCAGCTTAGTGGGGACAGGGTCTAACTATGGCTACACCTTC.

This chain uses TRBV4-1 with TRBJ2-5, with 11 bases that match TRBD2. J was trimmed by 2 bases and V by 1 base; bases with no gene match: 6. Germline V CDR1 and CDR2: MGHRA, YSYEKL. This CDR3 is built from 17 residues. This CDR3 is CASSQAALAGGQETQYF. The CDR3 coding sequence is TGCGCCAGCAGCCAAGCCGCTCTAGCGGGGGGACAAGAGACCCAGTACTTC.

V usage is TRBV15 and J usage is TRBJ1-2; D call uncertain. Per germline, CDR1 LNHNV and CDR2 YYDKDF (reference sequence). The CDR3 runs to 19 residues. Trimming removed 4 bases at V and 4 bases at J, with 28 bases between. CDR3: CATSTTRGSSRQVLYGYTF. The DNA for the CDR3 is TGTGCCACCAGCACCACCCGAGGATCATCCAGGCAAGTCCTCTATGGCTACACCTTC.

In its sample, this clone was seen a few times. V gene TRBV12-5 combines with J gene TRBJ1-5; D remains unclear. V was cut by 2 bases and J by 3 bases, with 8 bases left in between. CDR3 length: 14 amino acids. The V gene's germline CDR1 is LGHNT and CDR2 FRNRAP. For the CDR3, the DNA is TGTGCTAGTGGTTTGACGGGCATCAATCAGCCCCAGCATTTT. It is translated as CASGLTGINQPQHF.

V is TRBV19 and J is TRBJ1-4; D perhaps matches TRBD1 (5 bases). With 5 bases removed from V and 6 bases from J, the gap between germline ends came to 13 bases. Germline V gene data show CDR1 as LNHDA and CDR2 as SQIVND (reference sequence). This CDR3 is built from 14 residues. The CDR3 reads CASSSWDLYEKLFF. DNA of the CDR3: TGTGCCAGTAGTTCCTGGGACCTTTATGAAAAACTGTTTTTT.

The gene calls are TRBV9 and TRBJ2-5, with 14 bases matching TRBD2. With V trimmed by 3 bases and J by 5 bases, 3 bases remained unmatched. This CDR3 is built from 15 residues. Germline loops: CDR1 SGDLS, CDR2 YYNGEE. CDR3 region: CASSAGLAGVETQYF. CDR3 DNA: TGTGCCAGCAGCGCGGGACTAGCGGGGGTTGAGACCCAGTACTTC.